Described below is a single TCR beta chain sequence and its context. What it binds is not known. These data come from a study of cytomegalovirus exposure and HLA in healthy donors. The method was immunoSEQ multiplex PCR; TCRdb's version includes in-frame clones alone and lacks a portion of them. This table has over 200,000 clones, around 88% appearing once. This CDR3 region has 16 residues. The germline V gene has CDR1 SGDLS and CDR2 YYNGEE. V was pared by 3 bases and J by 5 bases, with 8 bases of the junction left unmatched. General study results and limits: In vitro work confirmed that a few CMV-associated chains recognize CMV antigens.

The sequencing sample was made of PBMCs. This clonotype was obtained from a woman younger than 35 in good health and CMV-seronegative. The V gene is TRBV9, the J gene TRBJ2-2; TRBD1 aligns across 9 bases. DNA for the CDR3: TGTGCCAGCAGCGCCACCGGGACAGGGAAGACCGGGGAGCTGTTTTTT. Its protein product is CASSATGTGKTGELFF.